This T cell receptor (beta chain) came from a study of metastatic and nonmetastatic thyroid tumors. This clone was seen a few times. A read error is possible here, since a much larger clone lies one base away. The identical CDR3 is also encoded by other nucleotide sequences in the sample. TCRdb re-clonotyped the PCR reads through MiXCR. The sample lists approximately 90,000 clones, over 9.5% occurring once. Every patient was untreated before thyroid surgery. The sequencing sample was made of blood. The TCR originated in a female donor with papillary thyroid cancer or a benign thyroid nodule (not recorded which). Some clones in this sample may be carry-over from other donors' samples.

The CDR3: CASSLGQGPTDTQYF. In DNA, the CDR3 is TGTGCCAGCAGCCTAGGACAGGGCCCCACAGATACGCAGTATTTT. V is TRBV28 and J is TRBJ2-3; 8 bases are shared with TRBD1. Germline CDR1 reads MDHEN; CDR2 reads SYDVKM. The V gene end was trimmed by 6 bases and the J gene end by 2 bases; junction bases not matched to a gene: 7. This CDR3 spans 15 amino acids. The variable domain in full, with the rest retrieved from reference TRBV28 and TRBJ2-3, is DVKVTQSSRYLVKRTGEKVFLECVQDMDHENMFWYRQDPGLGLRLIYFSYDVKMKEKGDIPEGYSVSREKKERFSLILESASTNQTSMYLCASSLGQGPTDTQYFGPGTRLTVL.